This TCR beta chain was sequenced in a study of blood T cells in healthy people across ages. Findings and limits, study-wide: Roughly linear declines in TCR beta diversity per million T cells occurred with age.

The germline CDR1 and CDR2 sequences are DFQATT and SNEGSKA (reference sequence). Trimming took 4 bases from V and 2 from J, leaving 18 bases between them. This CDR3 is built from 16 residues. The use of a sample-barcoded 5' primer and a J-beta primer mix characterized a second PCR of about 7 to 12 cycles. Each CDR3 protein gets one entry after TCRdb re-called the 5' RACE reads with MiXCR. The sample holds approximately 360,000 distinct CDR3 sequences; approximately 51% are singletons and the top ten take 51%. This clonotype has only a few counts. Its antigen remains unknown. The sequence came from a man in his 60s in good health. J is TRBJ2-1 and V is TRBV20-1, with D unclear. The sequenced material came from blood. CDR3 residues: CSAKGIQAPTYNEQFF. The CDR3, as DNA: TGCAGTGCTAAAGGAATCCAAGCGCCTACCTACAATGAGCAGTTCTTC.